This T cell receptor (beta chain) was identified during a study of vaccination and CD4 T cells after COVID-19. Study background: Median time from COVID diagnosis to post-COVID sampling was 100 to 130 days (35 to 161). From HCoV-229E, HCoV-OC43, HCoV-NL63 and SARS-CoV-2, overlapping spike peptides were used to stimulate the cells.

Treatment reported: roughly nine-day PBMC culture with coronavirus spike peptide pools or control peptides (ViraFEST assay). A few million PBMCs per well were cultured with about 10 IU/ml IL-2 and 9 to 10 ug/ml peptide pools. Upon completion of about nine days of culture, CD4+ T cells were isolated via negative selection. Germline V gene sequence: CDR1 DFQATT, CDR2 SNEGSKA (reference sequence). The CDR3 consists of 14 residues. The ends lost 2 bases at V and 3 bases at J; junction bases unmatched: 2. The Oncomine TCR Beta short-read assay generated sequence data from the DNA of cultured CD4+ T cells. TCRdb re-called the PCR reads with MiXCR, one entry per CDR3 protein. The data show over 10,000 distinct CDR3 sequences, just over 35% seen once. As concerns this clonotype: Its antigen is still unknown.

The J gene is TRBJ2-2, the V gene TRBV20-1, with TRBD1 identical over 8 bases. The clonotype originates from a human donor with COVID-19. The sequencing input was cultured CD4+ T cells from blood. CDR3 protein: CSARWTGHTGELFF. As DNA, the CDR3 is TGCAGTGCTAGATGGACAGGGCACACCGGGGAGCTGTTTTTT.